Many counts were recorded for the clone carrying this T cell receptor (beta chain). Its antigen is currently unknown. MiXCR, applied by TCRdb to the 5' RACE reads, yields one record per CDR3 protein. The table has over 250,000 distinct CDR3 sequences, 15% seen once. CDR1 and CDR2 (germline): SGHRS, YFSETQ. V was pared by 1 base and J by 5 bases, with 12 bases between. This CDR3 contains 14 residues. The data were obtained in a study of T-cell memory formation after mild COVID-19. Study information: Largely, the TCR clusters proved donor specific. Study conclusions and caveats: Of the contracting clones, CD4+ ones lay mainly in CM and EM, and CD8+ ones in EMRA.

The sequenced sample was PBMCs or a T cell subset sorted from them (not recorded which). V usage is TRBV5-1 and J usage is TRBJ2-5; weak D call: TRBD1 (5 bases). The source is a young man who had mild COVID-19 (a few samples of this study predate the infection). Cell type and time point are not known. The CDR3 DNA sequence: TGCGCCAGCAGCTTGATCCCCAGGGTGGAGACCCAGTACTTC. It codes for CASSLIPRVETQYF.